The next 7 T cell receptor beta chains were all read from a single sample in a study of Ad26.COV2.S vaccination and SARS-CoV-2 variants. Repertoires were generated with immunoSEQ multiplex PCR, while TCRdb's copy carries only in-frame clones and drops some. The data contain more than 300,000 clones, about nine tenths of them seen just once; the ten biggest clones take up around 6.1%. Treatment: roughly 20 received Ad26.COV2.S at low or high dose, single or two shots; 5 received placebo; per-sample allocation not given. Collection of the samples took place on day 63 after the first injection of vaccine or placebo. The material sequenced was peripheral blood, taken in a trial of Ad26.COV2.S vaccine versus placebo. These receptors all stem from a person between 18 and 59 years old who received the Ad26.COV2.S COVID-19 vaccine or a placebo.

This chain's CDR3 is CARSLLVGNYQPQHF. The CDR3 region has the DNA TGTGCCAGAAGCCTGCTGGTCGGGAATTATCAGCCCCAGCATTTT. This rearrangement joins TRBV5-3 to TRBJ1-5; D uncertain. TRBV5-3 is recorded as an ORF, its role being uncertain. The V and J ends lost 4 bases and 5 bases respectively, with 16 bases between them. The CDR3 is 15 residues long.

The chain carries TRBV30 and TRBJ1-2, with D perhaps TRBD1 (5 bases). The V gene lost 4 bases and the J gene lost 5 bases, with 17 bases spanning the gap. Germline values: CDR1 GTSNPN, CDR2 SVGIG (reference sequence). The CDR3 has 14 amino acids. The CDR3 region has the DNA TGTGCCTGGAACCTACCGCCGGGGCTATATGGCTACACCTTC. Protein sequence: CAWNLPPGLYGYTF.

This chain uses TRBV7-2 with TRBJ1-6, with D possibly being TRBD1 (5 bases). Trimming stripped 3 bases from V and 11 bases from J, with 11 bases between. CDR1 and CDR2 from the germline V gene are SGHTA and FQGNSA. The CDR3 runs to 13 residues. This CDR3 reads CASSLQGRTPLHF. The CDR3 region has the DNA TGTGCCAGCAGCTTGCAGGGTCGGACACCCCTCCACTTT.

The chain couples TRBV11-3 to TRBJ2-2; 9 bases align to TRBD1. The V gene end was trimmed by 5 bases and the J gene end by 3 bases; junction bases not matched to a gene: 4. CDR1 is SGHNT and CDR2 is YENEEA in the germline V gene. CDR3 length: 15 residues. The chain's CDR3 is CASSPGQGHTGELFF. CDR3 DNA: TGTGCCAGCAGCCCGGGACAGGGTCACACCGGGGAGCTGTTTTTT.

The chain recombines TRBV10-3 with TRBJ2-1; 9 nucleotides align to TRBD2. This CDR3 comprises 19 residues. In germline, CDR1 is ENHRY, CDR2 SYGVKD. J was trimmed by 1 base and V by 2 bases; bases with no gene match: 12. This CDR3 is CAISEGGLAGLVSYNEQFF. The CDR3 DNA is TGTGCCATCAGTGAGGGGGGGCTAGCGGGATTGGTGTCCTACAATGAGCAGTTCTTC.

The chain joins TRBV3-1 (or the pseudogene TRBV3-2) to TRBJ1-1; tentative D call: TRBD1 (6 bases). Trimming removed 0 bases at V and 3 bases at J, with 8 bases between. CDR3 length equals 14 residues. Germline V CDR1 and CDR2: LGHDT, YNNKEL (reference sequence). The CDR3 region is CASSQDRTDTEAFF. The CDR3 bases are TGTGCCAGCAGCCAAGATCGGACAGACACTGAAGCTTTCTTT.

This clone was detected only a few times. Other DNA sequences in this specimen translate into the identical CDR3. The chain employs TRBV12-5 and TRBJ1-1, with unresolved D. The germline V gene has CDR1 LGHNT and CDR2 FRNRAP. This CDR3 is built from 13 residues. V was clipped by 1 base and J by 0 bases, with 3 bases between them. The CDR3 bases are TGTGCTAGTGGTTTGGCGGTGAACACTGAAGCTTTCTTT. Its protein product is CASGLAVNTEAFF.